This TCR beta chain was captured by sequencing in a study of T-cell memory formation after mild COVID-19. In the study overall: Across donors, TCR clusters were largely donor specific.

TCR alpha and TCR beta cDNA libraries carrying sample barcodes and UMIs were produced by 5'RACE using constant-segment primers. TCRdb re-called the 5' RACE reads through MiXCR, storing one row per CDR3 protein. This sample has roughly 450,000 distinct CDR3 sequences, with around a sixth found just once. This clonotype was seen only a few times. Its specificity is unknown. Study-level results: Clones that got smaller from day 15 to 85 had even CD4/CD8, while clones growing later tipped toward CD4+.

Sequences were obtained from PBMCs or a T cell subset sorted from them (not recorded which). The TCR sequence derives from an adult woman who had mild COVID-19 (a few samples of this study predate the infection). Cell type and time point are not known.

CDR3 region: CASSFDGNQPQHF. In nucleotides, the CDR3 is TGTGCCAGCAGTTTTGACGGCAATCAGCCCCAGCATTTT. V is TRBV12-3 or TRBV12-4 and J is TRBJ1-5, with unresolved D. This CDR3 has 13 residues. Trimming pared 3 bases from V and 2 bases from J, leaving 5 bases between.